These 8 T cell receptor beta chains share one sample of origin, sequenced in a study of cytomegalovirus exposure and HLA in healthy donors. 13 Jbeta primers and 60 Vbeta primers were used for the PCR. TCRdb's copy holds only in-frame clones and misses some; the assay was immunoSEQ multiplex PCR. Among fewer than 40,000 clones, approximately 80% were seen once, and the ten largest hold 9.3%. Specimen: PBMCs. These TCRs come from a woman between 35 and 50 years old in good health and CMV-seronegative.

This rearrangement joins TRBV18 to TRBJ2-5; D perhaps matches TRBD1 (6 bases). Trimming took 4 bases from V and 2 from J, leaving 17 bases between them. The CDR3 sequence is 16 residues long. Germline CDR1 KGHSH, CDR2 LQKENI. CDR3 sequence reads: CASSQKQGKGQETQYF. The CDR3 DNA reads TGTGCCAGCTCACAGAAACAGGGAAAAGGGCAAGAGACCCAGTACTTC.

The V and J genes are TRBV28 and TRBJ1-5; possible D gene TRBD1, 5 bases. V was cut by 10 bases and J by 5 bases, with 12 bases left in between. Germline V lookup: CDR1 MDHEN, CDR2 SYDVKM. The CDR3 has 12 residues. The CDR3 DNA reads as TGTGCCATCTCCAGGGTTGATCAGCCCCAGCATTTT. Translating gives CAISRVDQPQHF.

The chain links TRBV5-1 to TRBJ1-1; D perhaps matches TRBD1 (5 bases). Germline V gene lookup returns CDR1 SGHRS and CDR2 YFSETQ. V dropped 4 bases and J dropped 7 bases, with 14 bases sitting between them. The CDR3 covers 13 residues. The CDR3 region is CASSAELRVEAFF. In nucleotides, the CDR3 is TGCGCCAGCAGCGCGGAACTCAGGGTTGAAGCTTTCTTT.

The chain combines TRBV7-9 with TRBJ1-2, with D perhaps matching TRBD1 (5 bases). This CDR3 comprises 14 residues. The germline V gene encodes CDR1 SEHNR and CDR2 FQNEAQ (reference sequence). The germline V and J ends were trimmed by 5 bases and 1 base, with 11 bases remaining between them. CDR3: CASSTPGINYGYTF. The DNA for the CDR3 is TGTGCCAGCAGCACCCCAGGGATTAACTATGGCTACACCTTC.

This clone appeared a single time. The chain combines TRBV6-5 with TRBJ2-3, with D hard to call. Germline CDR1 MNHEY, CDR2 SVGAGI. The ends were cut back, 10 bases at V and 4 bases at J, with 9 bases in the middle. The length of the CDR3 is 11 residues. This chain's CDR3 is CAIKSADTQYF. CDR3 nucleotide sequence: TGTGCCATCAAGTCGGCAGATACGCAGTATTTT.

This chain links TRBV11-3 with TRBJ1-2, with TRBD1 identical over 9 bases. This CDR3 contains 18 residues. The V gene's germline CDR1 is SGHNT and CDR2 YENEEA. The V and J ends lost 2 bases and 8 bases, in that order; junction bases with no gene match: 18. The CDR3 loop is CASSLSGSGQGWDWGYTF. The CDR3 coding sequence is TGTGCCAGCAGCTTATCGGGGTCGGGACAGGGCTGGGACTGGGGCTACACCTTC.

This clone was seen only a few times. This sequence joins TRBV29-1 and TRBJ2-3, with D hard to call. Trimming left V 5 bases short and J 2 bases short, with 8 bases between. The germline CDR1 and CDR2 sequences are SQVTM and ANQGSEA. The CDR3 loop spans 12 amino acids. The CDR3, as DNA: TGCAGCGTTCTTATTTCCACAGATACGCAGTATTTT. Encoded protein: CSVLISTDTQYF.

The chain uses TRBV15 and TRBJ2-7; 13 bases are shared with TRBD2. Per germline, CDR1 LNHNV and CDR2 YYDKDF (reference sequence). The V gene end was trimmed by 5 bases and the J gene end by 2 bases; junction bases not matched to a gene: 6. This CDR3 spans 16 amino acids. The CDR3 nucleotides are TGTGCCACCAGCTCACAAGGGACTAGCGGGGCCTACGAGCAGTACGTC. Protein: CATSSQGTSGAYEQYV.